What follows is one TCR beta chain and its context. This sample was included in a study of control samples from healthy donors and cancer patients. Trimming removed 4 bases at V and 1 base at J, with 15 bases between. The V gene's germline CDR1 is LNHDA and CDR2 SQIVND (reference sequence). This CDR3 is 16 amino acids long. Only in-frame clones appear in the TCRdb table, and some are missing; sequencing was by immunoSEQ multiplex PCR. The sample has 100,000 to 150,000 clones, about nine tenths seen once. The sequencing sample was made of blood. The chain couples TRBV19 to TRBJ2-3; tentative D call: TRBD2 (6 bases). The sequence was obtained from a woman in her 50s in good health. The CDR3 loop is CASSTRGARGTDTQYF. CDR3 sequence (DNA): TGTGCCAGTAGTACCCGCGGGGCCAGGGGCACAGATACGCAGTATTTT. The variable domain in full, completed from reference TRBV19 and TRBJ2-3, reads DGGITQSPKYLFRKEGQNVTLSCEQNLNHDAMYWYRQDPGQGLRLIYYSQIVNDFQKGDIAEGYSVSREKKESFPLTVTSAQKNPTAFYLCASSTRGARGTDTQYFGPGTRLTVL.